This entry concerns a single T cell receptor beta chain. The target antigen is unknown. Repertoires were generated with immunoSEQ multiplex PCR, while TCRdb's copy carries only in-frame clones and drops some. The profile shows about 410,000 clones, 75% to 90% of them singletons. This sample is drawn from a study of Ad26.COV2.S vaccination and SARS-CoV-2 variants. Study-wide background: As a participant in COV1001, the donor was in the Ad26.COV2.S trial arm. Points from the study as a whole: Measurements of TCR breadth and depth may have given underestimates of the total T cell responses.

Trimming removed 6 bases at V and 4 bases at J, with 12 bases between. From germline, CDR1 is MNHNY and CDR2 SVGAGI (reference sequence). The CDR3 totals 13 residues. The treatment denotes: some 20 received Ad26.COV2.S at low or high dose, single or two shots; 5 received placebo; per-sample allocation not given. Sampling was performed 63 days after the first vaccine or placebo injection. The rearrangement uses TRBV6-6 and TRBJ2-5; D unresolved. Sequenced material: peripheral blood, taken in a trial of Ad26.COV2.S vaccine versus placebo. The receptor's source is a person aged 18-60 years who received the Ad26.COV2.S COVID-19 vaccine or a placebo. The CDR3: CASSYRLRETQYF. The CDR3, as DNA: TGTGCCAGCAGCTACCGCCTCCGAGAGACCCAGTACTTC.